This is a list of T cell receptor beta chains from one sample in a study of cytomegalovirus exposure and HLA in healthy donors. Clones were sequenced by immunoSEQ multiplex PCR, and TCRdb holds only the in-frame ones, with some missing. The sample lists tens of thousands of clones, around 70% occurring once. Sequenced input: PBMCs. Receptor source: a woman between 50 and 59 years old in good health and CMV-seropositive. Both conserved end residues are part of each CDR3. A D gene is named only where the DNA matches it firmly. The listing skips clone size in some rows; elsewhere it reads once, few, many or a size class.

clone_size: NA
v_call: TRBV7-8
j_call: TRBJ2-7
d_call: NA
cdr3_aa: CASSVIGGHTYEQYF
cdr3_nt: TGTGCCAGCAGCGTAATTGGGGGACACACCTACGAGCAGTACTTC

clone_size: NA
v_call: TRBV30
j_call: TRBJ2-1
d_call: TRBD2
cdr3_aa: CAWSEGLAGAASQFF
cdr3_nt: TGTGCCTGGAGTGAGGGACTAGCGGGAGCGGCGTCCCAGTTCTTC

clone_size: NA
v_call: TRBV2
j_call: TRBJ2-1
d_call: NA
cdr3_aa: CASSEEPFVTYNEQFF
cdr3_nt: TGTGCCAGCAGTGAAGAGCCCTTTGTGACCTACAATGAGCAGTTCTTC

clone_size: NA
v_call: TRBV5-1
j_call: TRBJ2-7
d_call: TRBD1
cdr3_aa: CASSSGGNYEQYF
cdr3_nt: TGCGCCAGCAGCTCAGGGGGTAACTACGAGCAGTACTTC

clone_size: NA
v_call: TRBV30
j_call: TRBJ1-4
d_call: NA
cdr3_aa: CAWQGNSEKLFF
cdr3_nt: TGTGCCTGGCAGGGTAACAGTGAAAAACTGTTTTTT

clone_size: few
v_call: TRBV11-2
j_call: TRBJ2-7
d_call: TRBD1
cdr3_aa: CASSLVAGGSYEQYF
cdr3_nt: TGTGCCAGCAGCTTAGTCGCAGGGGGCTCCTACGAGCAGTACTTC

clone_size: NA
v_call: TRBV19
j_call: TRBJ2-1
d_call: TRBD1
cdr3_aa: CASSIPGQGIHEQFF
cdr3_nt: TGTGCCAGTAGTATTCCTGGACAGGGGATACATGAGCAGTTCTTC

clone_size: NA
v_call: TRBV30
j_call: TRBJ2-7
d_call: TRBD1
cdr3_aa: CAWGPGQGIHEQYF
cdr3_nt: TGTGCCTGGGGACCGGGACAGGGGATCCACGAGCAGTACTTC

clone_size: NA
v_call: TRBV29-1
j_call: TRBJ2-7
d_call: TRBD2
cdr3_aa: CSVGGAGVNYEQYF
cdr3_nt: TGCAGCGTTGGAGGGGCGGGGGTTAACTACGAGCAGTACTTC

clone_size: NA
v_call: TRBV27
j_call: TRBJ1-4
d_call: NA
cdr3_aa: CASSLIGAANEKLFF
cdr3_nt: TGTGCCAGCAGTTTAATTGGGGCGGCTAATGAAAAACTGTTTTTT

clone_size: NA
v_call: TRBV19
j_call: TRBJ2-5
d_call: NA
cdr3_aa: CASSMGQPQETQYF
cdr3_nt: TGTGCCAGTAGTATGGGGCAGCCCCAAGAGACCCAGTACTTC

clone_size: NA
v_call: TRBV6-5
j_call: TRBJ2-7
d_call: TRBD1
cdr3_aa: CASSSPGQGSYEQYF
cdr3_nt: TGTGCCAGCAGCAGCCCGGGACAGGGGTCCTACGAGCAGTACTTC

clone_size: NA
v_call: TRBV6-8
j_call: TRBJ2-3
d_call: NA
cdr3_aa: CASSSFYERSLEAQYF
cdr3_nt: TGTGCCAGCAGTTCGTTTTACGAGCGGAGTTTGGAGGCGCAGTATTTT

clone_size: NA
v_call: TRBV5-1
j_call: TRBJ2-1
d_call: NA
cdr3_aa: CASSLSRTEQFF
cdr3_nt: TGCGCCAGCAGCTTGTCTCGGACAGAGCAGTTCTTC

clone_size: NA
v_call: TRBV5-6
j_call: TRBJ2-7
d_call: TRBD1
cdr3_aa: CASSSTGSYEQYF
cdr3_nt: TGTGCCAGCAGCTCGACAGGGTCCTACGAGCAGTACTTC

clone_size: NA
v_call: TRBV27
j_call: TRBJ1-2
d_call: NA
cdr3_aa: CASGPQYRDQGYTF
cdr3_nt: TGTGCCAGCGGTCCTCAATACAGGGATCAAGGCTACACCTTC

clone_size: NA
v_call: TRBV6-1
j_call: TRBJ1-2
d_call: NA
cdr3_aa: CASSRQDGYTF
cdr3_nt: TGTGCCAGCAGTCGACAGGATGGCTACACCTTC

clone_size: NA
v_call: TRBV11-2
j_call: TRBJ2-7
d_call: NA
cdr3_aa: CASSPIRRRAISYEQYF
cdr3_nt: TGTGCCAGCAGCCCCATACGGCGGCGGGCTATCTCCTACGAGCAGTACTTC

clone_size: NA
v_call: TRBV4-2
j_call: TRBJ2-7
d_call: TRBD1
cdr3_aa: CASSPWDSSYEQYF
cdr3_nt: TGTGCCAGCAGCCCTTGGGACAGCTCCTACGAGCAGTACTTC

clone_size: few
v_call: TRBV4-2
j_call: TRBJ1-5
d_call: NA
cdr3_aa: CASSQDWVPGEGVGRGNQPQHF
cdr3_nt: TGTGCCAGCAGCCAAGATTGGGTGCCAGGGGAGGGGGTGGGGCGAGGCAATCAGCCCCAGCATTTT

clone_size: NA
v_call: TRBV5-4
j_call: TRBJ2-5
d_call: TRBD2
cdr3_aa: CASSFKTSGSGEETQYF
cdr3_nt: TGTGCCAGCAGCTTTAAAACTAGCGGGAGTGGTGAAGAGACCCAGTACTTC

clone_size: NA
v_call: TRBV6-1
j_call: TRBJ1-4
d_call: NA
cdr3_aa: CASTWRMANGKLFF
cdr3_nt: TGTGCCAGCACTTGGAGAATGGCGAATGGAAAACTGTTTTTT

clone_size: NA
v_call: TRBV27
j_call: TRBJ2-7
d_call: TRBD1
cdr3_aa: CASSLSQGVRYEQYF
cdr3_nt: TGTGCCAGCAGTTTATCGCAGGGGGTAAGATACGAGCAGTACTTC

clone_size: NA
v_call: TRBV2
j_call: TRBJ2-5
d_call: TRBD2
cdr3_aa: CASSAISGRAQETQYF
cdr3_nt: TGTGCCAGCAGTGCCATTAGCGGGAGGGCCCAAGAGACCCAGTACTTC

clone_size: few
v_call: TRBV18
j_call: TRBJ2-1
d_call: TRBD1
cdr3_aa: CASSPGTGVYNEQFF
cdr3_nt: TGTGCCAGCTCACCGGGGACAGGGGTCTACAATGAGCAGTTCTTC

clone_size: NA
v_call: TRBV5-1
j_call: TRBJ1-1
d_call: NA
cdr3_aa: CASSQNPRVLNTEAFF
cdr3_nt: TGCGCCAGCAGCCAAAACCCCAGGGTCCTGAACACTGAAGCTTTCTTT

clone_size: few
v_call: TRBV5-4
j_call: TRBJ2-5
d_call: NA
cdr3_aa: CASSSPGQETQYF
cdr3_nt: TGTGCCAGCAGCTCTCCGGGACAAGAGACCCAGTACTTC

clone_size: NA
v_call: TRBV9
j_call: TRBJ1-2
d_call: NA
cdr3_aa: CASSETLQGYGYTF
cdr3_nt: TGTGCCAGCAGCGAAACCCTCCAGGGTTATGGCTACACCTTC

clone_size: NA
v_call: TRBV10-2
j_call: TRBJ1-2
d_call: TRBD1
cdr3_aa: CASFRDRVEGYTF
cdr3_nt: TGCGCCAGCTTCCGGGACAGGGTAGAAGGCTACACCTTC

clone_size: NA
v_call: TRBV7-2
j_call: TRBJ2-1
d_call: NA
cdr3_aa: CASSLWRAKGNEQFF
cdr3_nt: TGTGCCAGCAGCTTATGGAGGGCCAAGGGCAATGAGCAGTTCTTC

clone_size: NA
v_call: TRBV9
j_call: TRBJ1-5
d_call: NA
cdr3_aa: CASSVGATSNQPQHF
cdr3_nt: TGTGCCAGCAGCGTAGGCGCCACCTCAAATCAGCCCCAGCATTTT

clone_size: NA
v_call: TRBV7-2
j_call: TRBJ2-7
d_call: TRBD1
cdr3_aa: CASSLQGQTAYEQYF
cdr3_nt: TGTGCCAGCAGCCTTCAGGGACAGACCGCCTACGAGCAGTACTTC

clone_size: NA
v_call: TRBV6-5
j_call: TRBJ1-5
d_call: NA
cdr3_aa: CASSLRGSGNQPQHF
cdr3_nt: TGTGCCAGCAGTCTTAGGGGGTCGGGCAATCAGCCCCAGCATTTT

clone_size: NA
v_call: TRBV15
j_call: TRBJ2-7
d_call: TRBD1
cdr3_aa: CATSRDEGQGLLEQYF
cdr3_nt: TGTGCCACCAGCAGAGATGAAGGACAGGGCCTCCTCGAGCAGTACTTC

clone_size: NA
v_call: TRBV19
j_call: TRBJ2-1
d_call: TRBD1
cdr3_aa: CASSRAGTGIDEQFF
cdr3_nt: TGTGCCAGTAGCCGCGCCGGGACAGGCATCGATGAGCAGTTCTTC

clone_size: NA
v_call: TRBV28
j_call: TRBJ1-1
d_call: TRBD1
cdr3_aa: CASSQGGTEAFF
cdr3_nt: TGTGCCAGCAGCCAGGGGGGCACTGAAGCTTTCTTT

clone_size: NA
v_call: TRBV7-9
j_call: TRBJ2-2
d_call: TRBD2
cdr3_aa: CASSPGLAGPGELFF
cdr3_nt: TGTGCCAGCAGCCCGGGACTAGCTGGTCCCGGGGAGCTGTTTTTT

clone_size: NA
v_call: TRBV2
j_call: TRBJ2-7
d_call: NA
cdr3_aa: CASQQVTSYEQYF
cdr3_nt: TGTGCCAGCCAACAGGTCACCTCCTACGAGCAGTACTTC

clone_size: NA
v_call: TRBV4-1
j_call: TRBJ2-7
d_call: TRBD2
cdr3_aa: CASSQTLAGGSYEQYF
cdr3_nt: TGCGCCAGCAGCCAAACCTTAGCGGGAGGCTCCTACGAGCAGTACTTC

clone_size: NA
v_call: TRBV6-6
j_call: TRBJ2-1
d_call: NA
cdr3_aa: CAVSSVGGSNEQFF
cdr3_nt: TGTGCAGTTAGTTCGGTGGGGGGTTCCAATGAGCAGTTCTTC

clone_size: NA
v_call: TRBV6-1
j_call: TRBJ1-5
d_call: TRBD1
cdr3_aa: CASSNTGGEYQPQHF
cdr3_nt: TGTGCCAGCAGTAATACAGGGGGCGAATATCAGCCCCAGCATTTT

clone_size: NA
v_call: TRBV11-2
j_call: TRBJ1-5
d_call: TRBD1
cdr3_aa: CASSPIAGGSNQPQHF
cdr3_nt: TGTGCCAGCAGCCCAATCGCAGGGGGGAGCAATCAGCCCCAGCATTTT

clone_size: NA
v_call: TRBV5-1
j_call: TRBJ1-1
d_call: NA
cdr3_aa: CASSLGHGEAFF
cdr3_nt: TGCGCCAGCAGCTTGGGACACGGTGAAGCTTTCTTT

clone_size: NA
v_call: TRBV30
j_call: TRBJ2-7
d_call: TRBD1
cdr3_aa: CAWRTTGQALEQYF
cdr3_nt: TGTGCCTGGAGGACTACCGGACAGGCTCTGGAGCAGTACTTC

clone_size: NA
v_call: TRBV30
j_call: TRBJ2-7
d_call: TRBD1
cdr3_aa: CAWSVPRTGISYEQYF
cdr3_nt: TGTGCCTGGAGTGTACCTAGGACAGGGATCTCCTACGAGCAGTACTTC

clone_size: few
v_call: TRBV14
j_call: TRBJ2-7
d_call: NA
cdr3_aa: CASSQVRSGEQYF
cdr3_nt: TGTGCCAGCAGCCAAGTAAGATCGGGGGAGCAGTACTTC

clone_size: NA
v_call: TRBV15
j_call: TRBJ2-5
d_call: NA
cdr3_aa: CATSSDSGGLQETQYF
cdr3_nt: TGTGCCACCAGCAGTGATTCCGGGGGATTACAAGAGACCCAGTACTTC